Presented here are 23 T cell receptor beta chains from one specimen sequenced in a study of blood T cells in healthy people across ages. Next came a second PCR, run for 7 to 11 cycles, which used a sample-barcoded 5' primer along with a J-beta primer mix. One entry per CDR3 protein, called by TCRdb with MiXCR from the 5' RACE reads. The sample holds about 400,000 distinct CDR3 sequences; more than 45% are singletons and the top ten take under 60%. Sequenced input: blood. The receptors come from a man aged 55 to 69 in good health.

The gene calls are TRBV12-3 or TRBV12-4 and TRBJ2-3; 13 positions match TRBD2. The ends lost 6 bases at V and 9 bases at J; junction bases unmatched: 6. The CDR3 consists of 14 residues. CDR3 region: CASSLGTSGMTQYF. For the CDR3, the DNA is TGTGCCAGCAGCCTAGGGACTAGCGGGATGACGCAGTATTTT.

This clonotype was counted only a few times. The rearrangement joins TRBV18 to TRBJ2-7; D gene unclear. V was clipped by 3 bases and J by 0 bases, with 15 bases between them. Germline CDR1 is KGHSH and CDR2 is LQKENI. This CDR3 is built from 16 residues. The CDR3 reads CASSPLSRGFSYEQYF. CDR3 sequence (DNA): TGTGCCAGCTCACCCCTTTCCCGAGGATTCTCCTACGAGCAGTACTTC.

This clonotype was seen a few times. The chain employs TRBV29-1 and TRBJ2-5, with TRBD2 matching over 9 bases. This CDR3 is 14 amino acids long. Trimming removed 7 bases from V and 1 base from J; junction bases left unmatched: 7. Per germline, CDR1 SQVTM and CDR2 ANQGSEA. Here the CDR3 DNA reads TGCAGCGCGCAGCGGGGGGCGGGCCAAGAGACCCAGTACTTC. It translates to CSAQRGAGQETQYF.

The chain joins TRBV4-1 to TRBJ2-5; D ambiguous. TRBJ2-7 matches the DNA end more closely, so the J call is doubtful. The germline gives CDR1 MGHRA, CDR2 YSYEKL. CDR3 length equals 15 residues. The chain's CDR3 is CASSQEPDLSYEQYF. CDR3 nucleotides: TGCGCCAGCAGCCAAGAGCCTGACCTCAGTTACGAGCAGTACTTC.

This clonotype showed up many times. The chain links TRBV7-2 to TRBJ2-7; unclear D gene. This CDR3 spans 13 amino acids. The V gene's germline CDR1 is SGHTA and CDR2 FQGNSA. The V gene lost 5 bases and the J gene lost 3 bases, with 11 bases spanning the gap. CDR3 coding DNA: TGTGCCAGCAGCAACTTACCCGTCTACGAGCAGTACTTC. Its protein is CASSNLPVYEQYF.

This clonotype has only a few counts. This rearrangement joins TRBV14 to TRBJ2-3; 10 positions match TRBD1. The CDR3 consists of 14 residues. Germline CDR1 and CDR2: SGHDN and FVKESK. The V and J ends lost 7 bases and 4 bases, in that order; junction bases with no gene match: 5. Written as DNA, the CDR3 is TGTGCCAGCACGACAGGGGGCGGCGCAGATACGCAGTATTTT. Its protein product is CASTTGGGADTQYF.

This chain joins TRBV2 and TRBJ2-1; a possible D gene is TRBD2 (9 bases). The CDR3 consists of 16 residues. Trimming cost V 7 bases and J 6 bases, with 22 bases left between them. The V gene's germline CDR1 is SNHLY and CDR2 FYNNEI. The chain's CDR3 is CASKDRGGRVANEQFF. DNA of the CDR3: TGTGCCAGCAAAGACAGGGGCGGGAGGGTAGCCAATGAGCAGTTCTTC.

The V gene is TRBV14, the J gene TRBJ1-1; no clear D gene. Germline CDR1 and CDR2: SGHDN and FVKESK. CDR3 length equals 14 residues. V lost 7 bases to trimming and J lost 3 bases, with 15 bases between them. The chain's CDR3 is CASNVGNMDTEAFF. The CDR3 coding sequence is TGTGCCAGCAATGTAGGAAACATGGACACTGAAGCTTTCTTT.

This sequence joins TRBV6-2 or TRBV6-3 and TRBJ2-7, with D perhaps being TRBD1 or TRBD2 (5 bases each). The V and J ends lost 4 bases and 4 bases respectively, with 11 bases between them. This CDR3 comprises 13 residues. Germline V lookup: CDR1 MNHEY, CDR2 SVGEGT. The CDR3 sequence: CASSFGTAYEQYF. In DNA form, the CDR3 reads TGTGCCAGCAGTTTCGGGACGGCGTACGAGCAGTACTTC.

This clonotype was recorded only once. The chain recombines TRBV30 with TRBJ2-3; D not resolved. The CDR3 runs to 10 residues. CDR1 is GTSNPN, CDR2 SVGIG, per germline (reference sequence). The germline V and J ends were trimmed by 5 bases and 5 bases, with 5 bases remaining between them. The CDR3 DNA reads TGTGCCTGGGGAATAGATACGCAGTATTTT. Translated: CAWGIDTQYF. The entire variable domain, with the rest obtained from reference TRBV30 and TRBJ2-3, is as follows: SQTIHQWPATLVQPVGSPLSLECTVEGTSNPNLYWYRQAAGRGLQLLFYSVGIGQISSEVPQNLSASRPQDRQFILSSKKLLLSDSGFYLCAWGIDTQYFGPGTRLTVL.

This clonotype appeared many times. CDR3 sequence (DNA): TGCAGTGCTAGAGAACCTCGATTCACAGATACGCAGTATTTT. Protein sequence: CSAREPRFTDTQYF. The V and J genes are TRBV20-1 and TRBJ2-3; D is unresolved. CDR3 length: 14 residues. Trimming removed 0 bases from V and 2 bases from J, with 9 bases in between. From germline, CDR1 is DFQATT and CDR2 SNEGSKA (reference sequence).

The V gene is TRBV10-3, the J gene TRBJ2-7; D is possibly TRBD1 or TRBD2 (6 bases each). TRBJ2-5 explains the end of the DNA better; the J call may be wrong. CDR3 length: 13 residues. Germline V gene data show CDR1 as ENHRY and CDR2 as SYGVKD. CDR3 protein: CAIKEGGRETQYF. The CDR3 bases are TGTGCCATCAAGGAGGGGGGTCGGGAGACCCAGTACTTC.

The rearrangement joins TRBV29-1 to TRBJ2-5, with TRBD1 matching 12 bases. Germline trimming cut 6 bases from V and 5 bases from J; bases unmatched to any gene: 7. The CDR3 loop spans 14 amino acids. CDR1 is SQVTM, CDR2 ANQGSEA, per germline. In DNA form, the CDR3 reads TGCAGCGTAGACGGGACAGGGGGCGCGGAGACCCAGTACTTC. It translates to CSVDGTGGAETQYF. Filled out from reference TRBV29-1 and TRBJ2-5, the complete variable domain reads SAVISQKPSRDICQRGTSLTIQCQVDSQVTMMFWYRQQPGQSLTLIATANQGSEATYESGFVIDKFPISRPNLTFSTLTVSNMSPEDSSIYLCSVDGTGGAETQYFGPGTRLLVL.

As to this clonotype: The junction departs from the called germline gene at one end, perhaps through a read error. The chain has TRBV7-9 and TRBJ2-1; D not resolved. CDR3 length equals 11 residues. Germline V gives CDR1 SEHNR, CDR2 FQNEAQ (reference sequence). CDR3: CTSSLGNEQFF. DNA of the CDR3: TGTACCAGCAGCTTAGGCAATGAGCAGTTCTTC.

V and J are TRBV20-1 and TRBJ2-1, with 9 bases fitting TRBD1. V dropped 6 bases and J dropped 2; count of bases not matched to a gene: 11. This CDR3 region has 16 residues. Germline lookup yields CDR1 DFQATT and CDR2 SNEGSKA (reference sequence). The CDR3 region has the DNA TGCAGTGCCCCCCCCGGGACAGGGAATACCTACAATGAGCAGTTCTTC. The encoded protein is CSAPPGTGNTYNEQFF.

This clonotype was seen a few times. The chain employs TRBV11-2 and TRBJ1-2; 7 bases match TRBD1. Trimming at V came to 4 bases and at J to 4 bases, leaving 9 bases not matched to a gene. The CDR3 is 15 residues long. Germline loops: CDR1 SGHAT, CDR2 FQNNGV. The CDR3 DNA reads as TGTGCCAGCAGCTACCAGGGGGGCGGCACCTATGGCTACACCTTC. This codes for CASSYQGGGTYGYTF.

The V call is TRBV2, the J call TRBJ2-7, with D perhaps matching TRBD1 (6 bases). Trimming left V 7 bases short and J 7 bases short, with 14 bases between. Germline CDR1 SNHLY, CDR2 FYNNEI. The CDR3 is made up of 12 amino acids. CDR3 loop: CASNTGRWEQYF. The CDR3 DNA reads TGTGCCAGCAATACAGGGCGCTGGGAGCAGTACTTC. The full variable domain, rest sourced from reference TRBV2 and TRBJ2-7, is EPEVTQTPSHQVTQMGQEVILRCVPISNHLYFYWYRQILGQKVEFLVSFYNNEISEKSEIFDDQFSVERPDGSNFTLKIRSTKLEDSAMYFCASNTGRWEQYFGPGTRLTVT.

This clonotype showed up many times. V gene TRBV20-1 combines with J gene TRBJ2-3; D possibly uses TRBD1 or TRBD2 (5 bases each). With 6 bases removed from V and 2 bases from J, the gap between germline ends came to 24 bases. Germline-derived CDR1 and CDR2 are DFQATT and SNEGSKA (reference sequence). The CDR3 consists of 17 residues. The CDR3, as DNA: TGCAGTGCGGGCGCCCACGGGTTTGGGGGTACCACAGATACGCAGTATTTT. Its protein product is CSAGAHGFGGTTDTQYF.

This clonotype has more than one count but fewer than ten. The chain links TRBV4-3 to TRBJ2-7; D possibly corresponds to TRBD1 (5 bases). Trimming took off 3 bases at V and 4 bases at J, with 10 bases between the two ends. Germline V lookup: CDR1 LGHNA, CDR2 YSLEER. The CDR3 contains 13 residues. Here the CDR3 reads CASSQVTDYEQYF. DNA of the CDR3: TGCGCCAGCAGCCAGGTGACAGATTACGAGCAGTACTTC.

V gene TRBV20-1 combines with J gene TRBJ2-7; TRBD1 might be the D (7 bases). The CDR3 runs 13 residues. CDR1 is DFQATT and CDR2 is SNEGSKA in the germline V gene (reference sequence). Deletions cut 5 bases from V and 0 bases from J, with 11 bases between. As DNA, the CDR3 is TGCAGTGCTCGCGGGACAGCCTCCTACGAGCAGTACTTC. This translates into CSARGTASYEQYF.

This clonotype was recorded many times. A much larger clone sits a single nucleotide away, making a read error possible. The gene calls are TRBV7-9 and TRBJ2-5; D gene unclear. The length of the CDR3 is 15 residues. Per the germline V gene, CDR1 is SEHNR and CDR2 is FQNEAQ (reference sequence). Between the trimmed V and J ends, which lost 6 bases and 2 bases, there was a span of 16 bases. CDR3 residues: CASRPGAAYQETQYF. The CDR3 coding sequence is TGTGCCAGCAGACCCGGAGCCGCTTATCAAGAGACCCAGTACTTC.

The chain joins TRBV11-2 to TRBJ1-2; D is uncertain. CDR3 size: 14 residues. CDR1 and CDR2 (germline): SGHAT, FQNNGV. With 0 bases removed from V and 3 bases from J, the gap between germline ends came to 8 bases. DNA for the CDR3: TGTGCCAGCAGCTTAGATGTGTGGGACTATGGCTACACCTTC. Translation: CASSLDVWDYGYTF. Full variable domain (outside the CDR3, taken from reference TRBV11-2 and TRBJ1-2): EAGVAQSPRYKIIEKRQSVAFWCNPISGHATLYWYQQILGQGPKLLIQFQNNGVVDDSQLPKDRFSAERLKGVDSTLKIQPAKLEDSAVYLCASSLDVWDYGYTFGSGTRLTVV.

This clonotype has only a few counts. J is TRBJ2-7 and V is TRBV2; 7 nucleotides align to TRBD2. V lost 7 bases and J lost 2; bases outside the gene matches: 5. Germline V gene data show CDR1 as SNHLY and CDR2 as FYNNEI. The CDR3 extends over 13 amino acids. DNA for the CDR3: TGTGCCAGCATCCGCGGGAGTCCCTACGAGCAGTACTTC. Translation: CASIRGSPYEQYF.